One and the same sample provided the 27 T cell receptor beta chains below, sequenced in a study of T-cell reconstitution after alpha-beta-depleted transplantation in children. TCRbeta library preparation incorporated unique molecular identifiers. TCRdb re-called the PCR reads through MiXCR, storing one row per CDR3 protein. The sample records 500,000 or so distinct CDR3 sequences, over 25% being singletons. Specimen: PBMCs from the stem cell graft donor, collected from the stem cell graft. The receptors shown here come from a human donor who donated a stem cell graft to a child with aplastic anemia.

CDR3 in amino acids: CASSLGQHTGELFF. DNA for the CDR3: TGTGCCAGCAGCTTAGGGCAGCACACCGGGGAGCTGTTTTTT. The chain links TRBV7-9 to TRBJ2-2; no firm D call. The CDR3 totals 14 residues. Deletions cut 1 base from V and 3 bases from J, with 6 bases between. Germline assignment: CDR1 SEHNR and CDR2 FQNEAQ (reference sequence).

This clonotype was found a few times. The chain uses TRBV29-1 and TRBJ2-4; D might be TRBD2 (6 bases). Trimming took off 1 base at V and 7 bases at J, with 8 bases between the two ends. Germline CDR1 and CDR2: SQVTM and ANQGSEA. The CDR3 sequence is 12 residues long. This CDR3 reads CSVEGGENIQYF. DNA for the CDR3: TGCAGCGTTGAAGGGGGGGAGAACATTCAGTACTTC.

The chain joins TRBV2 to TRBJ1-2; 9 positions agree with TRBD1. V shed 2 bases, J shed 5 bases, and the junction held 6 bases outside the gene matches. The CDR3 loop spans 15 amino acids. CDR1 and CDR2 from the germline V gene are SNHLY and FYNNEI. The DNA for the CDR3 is TGTGCCAGCAGTGAAAGGGGACAGGGTTTATATGGCTACACCTTC. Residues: CASSERGQGLYGYTF.

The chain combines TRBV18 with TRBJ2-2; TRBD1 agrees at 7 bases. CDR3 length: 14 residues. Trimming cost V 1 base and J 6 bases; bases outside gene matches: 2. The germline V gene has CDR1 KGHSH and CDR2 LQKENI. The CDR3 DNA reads TGTGCCAGCTCACCACGACAGGGTCCCGGGGAGCTGTTTTTT. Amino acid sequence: CASSPRQGPGELFF.

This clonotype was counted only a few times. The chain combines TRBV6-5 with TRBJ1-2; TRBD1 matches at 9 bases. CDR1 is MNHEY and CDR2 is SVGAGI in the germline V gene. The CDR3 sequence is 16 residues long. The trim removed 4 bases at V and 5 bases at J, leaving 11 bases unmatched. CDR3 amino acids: CASSSPFGQGLYGYTF. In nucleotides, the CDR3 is TGTGCCAGCAGTTCCCCCTTCGGACAGGGGTTGTATGGCTACACCTTC.

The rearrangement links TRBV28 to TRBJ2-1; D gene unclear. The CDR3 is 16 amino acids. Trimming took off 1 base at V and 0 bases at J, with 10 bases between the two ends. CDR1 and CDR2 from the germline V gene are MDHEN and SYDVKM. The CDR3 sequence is CASSLSLSSSYNEQFF. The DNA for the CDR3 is TGTGCCAGCAGTTTATCCCTATCAAGCTCCTACAATGAGCAGTTCTTC.

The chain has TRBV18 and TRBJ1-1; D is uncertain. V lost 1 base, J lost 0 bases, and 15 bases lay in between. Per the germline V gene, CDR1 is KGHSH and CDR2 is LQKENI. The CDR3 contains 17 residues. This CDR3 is CASSPQLRRSVNTEAFF. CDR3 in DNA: TGTGCCAGCTCACCACAGTTGAGGAGGTCTGTGAACACTGAAGCTTTCTTT.

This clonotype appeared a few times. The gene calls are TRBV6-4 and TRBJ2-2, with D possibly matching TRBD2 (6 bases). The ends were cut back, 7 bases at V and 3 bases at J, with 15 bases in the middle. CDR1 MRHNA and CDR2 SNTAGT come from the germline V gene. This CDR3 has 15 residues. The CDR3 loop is CASTPRSGDTGELFF. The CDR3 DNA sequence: TGTGCCAGCACCCCACGTTCGGGGGACACCGGGGAGCTGTTTTTT.

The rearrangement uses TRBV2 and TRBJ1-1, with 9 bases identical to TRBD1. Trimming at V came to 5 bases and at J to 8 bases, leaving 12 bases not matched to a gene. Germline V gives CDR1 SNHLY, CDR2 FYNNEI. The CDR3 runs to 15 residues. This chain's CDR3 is CASSSEQGAQTEAFF. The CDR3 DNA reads TGTGCCAGCAGTTCGGAACAGGGGGCGCAGACGGAAGCTTTCTTT.

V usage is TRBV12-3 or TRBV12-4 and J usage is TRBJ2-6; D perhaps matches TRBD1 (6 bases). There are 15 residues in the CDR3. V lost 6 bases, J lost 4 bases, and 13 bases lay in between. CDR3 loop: CASSIQGYGANVLTF. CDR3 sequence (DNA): TGTGCCAGCAGCATCCAGGGGTACGGGGCCAACGTCCTGACTTTC.

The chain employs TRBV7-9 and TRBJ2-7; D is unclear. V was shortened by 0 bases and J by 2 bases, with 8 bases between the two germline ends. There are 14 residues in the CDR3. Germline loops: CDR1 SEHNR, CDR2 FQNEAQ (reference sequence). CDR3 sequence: CASSLALPPYEQYF. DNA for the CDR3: TGTGCCAGCAGCTTAGCGCTCCCCCCCTACGAGCAGTACTTC.

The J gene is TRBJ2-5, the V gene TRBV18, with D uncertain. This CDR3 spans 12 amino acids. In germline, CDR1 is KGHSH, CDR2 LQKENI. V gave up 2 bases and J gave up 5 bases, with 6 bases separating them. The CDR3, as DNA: TGTGCCAGCTCACCAGAGGACGAGACCCAGTACTTC. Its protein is CASSPEDETQYF.

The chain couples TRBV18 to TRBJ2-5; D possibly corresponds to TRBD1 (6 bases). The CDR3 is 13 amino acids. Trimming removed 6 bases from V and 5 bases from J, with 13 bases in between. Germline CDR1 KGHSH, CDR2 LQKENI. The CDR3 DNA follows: TGTGCCAGCTCTCAACAGGGCGATGAGACCCAGTACTTC. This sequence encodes CASSQQGDETQYF.

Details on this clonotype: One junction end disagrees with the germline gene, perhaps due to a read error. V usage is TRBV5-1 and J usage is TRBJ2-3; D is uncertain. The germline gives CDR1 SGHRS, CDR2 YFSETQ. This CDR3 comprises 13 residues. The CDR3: CASSVQGTDTQYF. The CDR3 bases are TGTGCCAGCAGCGTCCAGGGCACAGATACGCAGTATTTT. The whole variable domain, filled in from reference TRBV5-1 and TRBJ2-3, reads KAGVTQTPRYLIKTRGQQVTLSCSPISGHRSVSWYQQTPGQGLQFLFEYFSETQRNKGNFPGRFSGRQFSNSRSEMNVSTLELGDSALYLCASSVQGTDTQYFGPGTRLTVL.

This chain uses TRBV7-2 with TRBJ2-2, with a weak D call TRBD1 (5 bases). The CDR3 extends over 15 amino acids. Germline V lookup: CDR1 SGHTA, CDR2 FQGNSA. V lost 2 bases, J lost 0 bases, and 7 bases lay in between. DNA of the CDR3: TGTGCCAGCAGCTTACAGGGCCCGAACACCGGGGAGCTGTTTTTT. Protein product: CASSLQGPNTGELFF.

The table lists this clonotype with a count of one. CDR3 sequence (DNA): TGCGCCAGCAGCTTAAGCGGGAGGGTCCCAGATACGCAGTATTTT. Translated, it gives CASSLSGRVPDTQYF. This chain joins TRBV5-1 and TRBJ2-3; TRBD2 matches at 10 bases. CDR1 and CDR2 from the germline V gene are SGHRS and YFSETQ. The V and J ends lost 2 bases and 4 bases, in that order; junction bases with no gene match: 4. The CDR3 consists of 15 residues.

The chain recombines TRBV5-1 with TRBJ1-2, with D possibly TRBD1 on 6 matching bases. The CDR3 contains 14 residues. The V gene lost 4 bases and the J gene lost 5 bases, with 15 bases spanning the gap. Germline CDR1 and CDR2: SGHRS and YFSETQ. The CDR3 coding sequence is TGCGCCAGCAGCGTCCCCGGACAGATGTATGGCTACACCTTC. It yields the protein CASSVPGQMYGYTF.

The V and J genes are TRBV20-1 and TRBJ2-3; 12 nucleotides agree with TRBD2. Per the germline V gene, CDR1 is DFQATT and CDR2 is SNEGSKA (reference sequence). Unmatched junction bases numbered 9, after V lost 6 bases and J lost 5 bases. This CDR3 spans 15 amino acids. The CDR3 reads CSAVPSGRAVDTQYF. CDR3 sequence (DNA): TGCAGTGCCGTTCCTAGCGGGAGGGCCGTAGATACGCAGTATTTT.

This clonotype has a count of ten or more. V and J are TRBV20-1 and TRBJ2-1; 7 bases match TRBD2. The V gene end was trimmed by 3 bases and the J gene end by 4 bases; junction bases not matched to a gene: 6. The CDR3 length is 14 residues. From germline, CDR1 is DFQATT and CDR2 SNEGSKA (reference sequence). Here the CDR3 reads CSASQPSGYNEQFF. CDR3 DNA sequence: TGCAGTGCTAGCCAGCCTAGCGGTTACAATGAGCAGTTCTTC.

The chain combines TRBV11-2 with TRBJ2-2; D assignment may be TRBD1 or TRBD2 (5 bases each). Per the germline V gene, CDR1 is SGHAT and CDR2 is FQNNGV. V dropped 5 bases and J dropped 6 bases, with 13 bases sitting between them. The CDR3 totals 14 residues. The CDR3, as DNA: TGTGCCAGCAGCCCACAACTGGGGGCCGGGGAGCTGTTTTTT. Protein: CASSPQLGAGELFF.

This CDR3 reads CSVLRETQYF. Written as DNA, the CDR3 is TGCAGCGTTTTAAGGGAGACCCAGTACTTC. V is TRBV29-1 and J is TRBJ2-5, with D uncertain. The germline V gene encodes CDR1 SQVTM and CDR2 ANQGSEA. The CDR3 length is 10 residues. V was shortened by 5 bases and J by 5 bases, with 6 bases between the two germline ends.

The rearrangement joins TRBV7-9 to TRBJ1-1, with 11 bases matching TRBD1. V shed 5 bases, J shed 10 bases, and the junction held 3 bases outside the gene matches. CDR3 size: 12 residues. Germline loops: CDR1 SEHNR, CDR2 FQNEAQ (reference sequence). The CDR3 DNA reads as TGTGCCAGCAGCGCGGGACAGGGGGGAGCTTTCTTT. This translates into CASSAGQGGAFF.

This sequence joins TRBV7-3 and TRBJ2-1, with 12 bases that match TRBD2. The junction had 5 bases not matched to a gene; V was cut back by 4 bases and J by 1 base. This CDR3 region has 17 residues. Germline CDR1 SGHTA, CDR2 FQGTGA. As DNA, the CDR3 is TGTGCCAGCAGCTCGGGACTAGCGGGTTGGTCCTACAATGAGCAGTTCTTC. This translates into CASSSGLAGWSYNEQFF.

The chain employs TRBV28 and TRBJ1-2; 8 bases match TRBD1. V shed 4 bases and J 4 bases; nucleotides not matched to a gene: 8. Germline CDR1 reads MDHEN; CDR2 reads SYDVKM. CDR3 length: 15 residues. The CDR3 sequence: CASSSSRDRLYGYTF. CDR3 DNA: TGTGCCAGCAGTTCCAGCCGGGACAGGCTCTATGGCTACACCTTC.

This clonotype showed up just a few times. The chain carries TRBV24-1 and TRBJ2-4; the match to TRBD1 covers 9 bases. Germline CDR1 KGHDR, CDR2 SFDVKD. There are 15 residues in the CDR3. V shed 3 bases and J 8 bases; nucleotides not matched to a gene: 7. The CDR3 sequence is CATSDPGQGLDIQYF. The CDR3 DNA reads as TGTGCCACCAGTGATCCGGGACAGGGTCTAGACATTCAGTACTTC.

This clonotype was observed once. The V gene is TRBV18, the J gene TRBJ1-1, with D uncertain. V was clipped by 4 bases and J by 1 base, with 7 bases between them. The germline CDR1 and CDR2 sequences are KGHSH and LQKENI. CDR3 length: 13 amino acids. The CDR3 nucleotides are TGTGCCAGCTCACGGGTCGGGAACACTGAAGCTTTCTTT. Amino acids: CASSRVGNTEAFF.

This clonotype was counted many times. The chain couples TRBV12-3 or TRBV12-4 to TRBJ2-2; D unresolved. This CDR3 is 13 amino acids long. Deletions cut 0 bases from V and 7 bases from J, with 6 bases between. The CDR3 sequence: CASSLAGSGELFF. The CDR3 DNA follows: TGTGCCAGCAGTTTAGCAGGAAGCGGGGAGCTGTTTTTT.